These 23 T cell receptor beta chains were sequenced from one sample in a study of T-cell memory formation after mild COVID-19. TCRdb fed the 5' RACE reads into MiXCR, producing one record per CDR3 protein. The repertoire holds about 12,000 distinct CDR3 sequences, approximately 15% seen once, with roughly 55% in the top ten. Source material: PBMCs or a T cell subset sorted from them (not recorded which). The source is a man aged 18 to 30 who had mild COVID-19 (a few samples of this study predate the infection). Cell type and time point are not known.

This clonotype showed up just once. A much larger clone sits a single nucleotide away, making a read error possible. The chain has TRBV5-1 and TRBJ1-5, with 7 bases matching TRBD1. The CDR3 sequence is 14 residues long. The germline V gene encodes CDR1 SGHRS and CDR2 YFSETQ. This CDR3 reads CDSSLGQGDQPQHF. The DNA of the CDR3 is TGCGACAGCAGCTTGGGGCAGGGGGATCAGCCCCAGCATTTT.

This clonotype was seen many times. This sequence joins TRBV18 and TRBJ2-1, with D unresolved. Trimming took 0 bases from V and 5 from J, leaving 8 bases between them. Germline CDR1 and CDR2: KGHSH and LQKENI. This CDR3 has 14 residues. CDR3 DNA: TGTGCCAGCTCACCACCGCCTGCGGACAATGAGCAGTTCTTC. Amino acid sequence: CASSPPPADNEQFF.

This clonotype appeared many times. CDR3 amino acids: CASSHWGNQPQHF. Here the CDR3 DNA reads TGTGCCAGCAGCCACTGGGGCAATCAGCCCCAGCATTTT. V is TRBV6-5 and J is TRBJ1-5; D call uncertain. The germline gives CDR1 MNHEY, CDR2 SVGAGI. V was cut by 6 bases and J by 2 bases, with 8 bases left in between. The length of the CDR3 is 13 residues.

This clonotype has ten or more counts. This rearrangement joins TRBV4-3 to TRBJ1-6; possibly TRBD1 for D (5 bases). V lost 4 bases and J 8 bases, leaving 18 bases between the germline ends. Germline V gene data show CDR1 as LGHNA and CDR2 as YSLEER. This CDR3 is built from 16 residues. CDR3 protein: CASSLRDRSPHSPLHF. CDR3 DNA sequence: TGCGCCAGCAGCCTGAGGGACCGATCCCCGCATTCACCCCTCCACTTT.

This clonotype appeared many times. The chain uses TRBV13 and TRBJ2-7, with D uncertain. V gave up 5 bases and J gave up 2 bases, with 7 bases separating them. CDR1 is PRHDT and CDR2 is FYEKMQ in the germline V gene (reference sequence). CDR3 length: 12 amino acids. CDR3 residues: CASSQIPYEQYF. The CDR3 DNA reads as TGTGCCAGCAGCCAAATCCCCTACGAGCAGTACTTC.

The table lists this clonotype with a count of one. The chain combines TRBV7-9 with TRBJ1-1; 8 nucleotides align to TRBD1. The CDR3 covers 14 residues. With V trimmed by 5 bases and J by 5 bases, 7 bases remained unmatched. Germline lookup yields CDR1 SEHNR and CDR2 FQNEAQ (reference sequence). The CDR3 region has the DNA TGTGCCAGCAGCATTACAGGGGGATGGACTGAAGCTTTCTTT. Translating it yields CASSITGGWTEAFF.

In its sample, this clonotype was seen many times. The gene calls are TRBV20-1 and TRBJ2-5, with D perhaps matching TRBD1 (6 bases). Trimming cost V 6 bases and J 10 bases, with 18 bases left between them. The germline CDR1 and CDR2 sequences are DFQATT and SNEGSKA (reference sequence). The CDR3 has 12 amino acids. The CDR3 loop reads CSAETPFRGQYF. The CDR3 DNA reads as TGCAGTGCGGAGACCCCCTTCAGGGGCCAGTACTTC.

This clonotype was found many times. The chain uses TRBV10-1 and TRBJ2-7; TRBD2 aligns across 10 bases. With 5 bases clipped from V and 2 bases from J, the junction kept 3 bases outside the gene matches. Germline values: CDR1 WNHNN, CDR2 SYGVQD (reference sequence). The length of the CDR3 is 14 residues. The DNA for the CDR3 is TGCGCCAGCAGTTCTAGCGGGGGTCCCTACGAGCAGTACTTC. Its protein is CASSSSGGPYEQYF.

This clonotype came up many times. The rearrangement joins TRBV11-2 to TRBJ2-3; D ambiguous. V lost 4 bases to trimming and J lost 5 bases, with 19 bases between them. Germline CDR1 is SGHAT and CDR2 is FQNNGV. There are 16 residues in the CDR3. CDR3 coding DNA: TGTGCCAGCAGCTCCCCACTTTTGACCGCAGGAGATACGCAGTATTTT. Translating gives CASSSPLLTAGDTQYF. Full variable domain (missing parts from reference TRBV11-2 and TRBJ2-3): EAGVAQSPRYKIIEKRQSVAFWCNPISGHATLYWYQQILGQGPKLLIQFQNNGVVDDSQLPKDRFSAERLKGVDSTLKIQPAKLEDSAVYLCASSSPLLTAGDTQYFGPGTRLTVL.

This clonotype was observed a few times. The chain employs TRBV6-6 and TRBJ1-1; a weak D match, TRBD1 (5 bases). The CDR3 runs 14 residues. The germline gives CDR1 MNHNY, CDR2 SVGAGI (reference sequence). V was shortened by 7 bases and J by 1 base, with 13 bases between the two germline ends. CDR3 region: CASTPGTGNTEAFF. DNA for the CDR3: TGTGCCAGCACTCCCGGGACGGGGAACACTGAAGCTTTCTTT.

By sample fraction, this clonotype is medium-sized. V is TRBV19 and J is TRBJ1-2, with TRBD1 identical over 7 bases. The CDR3 is 13 amino acids. The germline V gene has CDR1 LNHDA and CDR2 SQIVND (reference sequence). V shed 6 bases, J shed 4 bases, and the junction held 5 bases outside the gene matches. Written as DNA, the CDR3 is TGTGCCAGTAGACCGGGACAGAGCTATGGCTACACCTTC. Its protein is CASRPGQSYGYTF.

This clonotype has at least ten counts. V usage is TRBV9 and J usage is TRBJ2-1; D is unclear. CDR3 length: 13 residues. CDR1 is SGDLS and CDR2 is YYNGEE in the germline V gene. Trimming removed 3 bases from V and 4 bases from J, with 8 bases in between. CDR3 residues: CASSGQEYNEQFF. In DNA, the CDR3 is TGTGCCAGCAGCGGACAAGAATACAATGAGCAGTTCTTC.

The chain employs TRBV7-8 and TRBJ1-6, with D possibly being TRBD1 (6 bases). This CDR3 contains 17 residues. V shed 1 base and J shed 9 bases, with 19 bases lying between them. Germline V gene data show CDR1 as SGHVS and CDR2 as FQNEAQ. The CDR3 DNA sequence: TGTGCCAGCAGCTTAGGGGCTGGGGCAGGGGTACGTTCACCCCTCCACTTT. This translates into CASSLGAGAGVRSPLHF. Based on the CDR3 plus reference TRBV7-8 and TRBJ1-6, the full variable domain is GAGVSQSPRYKVAKRGQDVALRCDPISGHVSLFWYQQALGQGPEFLTYFQNEAQLDKSGLPSDRFFAERPEGSVSTLKIQRTQQEDSAVYLCASSLGAGAGVRSPLHFGNGTRLTVT.

This clonotype was picked up many times. V usage is TRBV5-1 and J usage is TRBJ2-3, with TRBD2 matching over 8 bases. The J segment lost 6 bases and the V segment lost 4 bases, leaving 7 bases of the junction unmatched. CDR3 length: 14 residues. Germline V gene lookup returns CDR1 SGHRS and CDR2 YFSETQ. Here the CDR3 DNA reads TGCGCCAGCAGCGCGGGGGGCCGGGGCGATACGCAGTATTTT. Residues: CASSAGGRGDTQYF.

There are many counts of this clonotype. CDR3 sequence: CASSSTHGTSPDEQFF. Here the CDR3 DNA reads TGTGCCAGCAGTTCCACTCACGGGACTAGTCCGGATGAGCAGTTCTTC. This sequence joins TRBV6-5 and TRBJ2-1; the match to TRBD2 covers 8 bases. The CDR3 is 16 amino acids. Germline V lookup: CDR1 MNHEY, CDR2 SVGAGI. J was trimmed by 8 bases and V by 4 bases; bases with no gene match: 13.

This clonotype has only one observation. For the CDR3, the DNA is TGCGCCAGCAGCCAAAGGGGAGGGGCGGAAAAACTGTTTTTT. Its protein is CASSQRGGAEKLFF. The chain uses TRBV4-3 and TRBJ1-4; possible D gene TRBD1, 5 bases. The germline V and J ends were trimmed by 2 bases and 8 bases, with 12 bases remaining between them. CDR3 length: 14 amino acids. Germline loops: CDR1 LGHNA, CDR2 YSLEER.

This clonotype has at least ten counts. The J gene is TRBJ2-3, the V gene TRBV6-5; TRBD2 matches 7 bases. The CDR3 runs to 14 residues. Germline CDR1 reads MNHEY; CDR2 reads SVGAGI. The V and J ends lost 2 bases and 5 bases, in that order; junction bases with no gene match: 4. In DNA form, the CDR3 reads TGTGCCAGCAGTTACAGCGCTAGCGGAGATACGCAGTATTTT. It translates to CASSYSASGDTQYF.

This clonotype showed up many times. The chain employs TRBV7-6 and TRBJ2-1; the D gene is possibly TRBD2 (5 bases). The germline V gene encodes CDR1 SGHVS and CDR2 FNYEAQ. V lost 8 bases to trimming and J lost 6 bases, with 11 bases between them. The CDR3 runs to 12 residues. This chain's CDR3 is CASSLEVNEQFF. CDR3 bases: TGTGCCAGCTCGTTGGAGGTCAATGAGCAGTTCTTC.

In this sample, this clonotype turned up many times. V gene TRBV12-3 or TRBV12-4 combines with J gene TRBJ2-7, with D perhaps TRBD1 (6 bases). The CDR3 has 14 amino acids. Between the trimmed V and J ends, which lost 7 bases and 3 bases, there was a span of 16 bases. CDR3 DNA sequence: TGTGCCAGCAACCCCACGGCAGGGGTCTACGAGCAGTACTTC. Translating gives CASNPTAGVYEQYF.

At least ten counts were recorded for this clonotype. The V call is TRBV6-5, the J call TRBJ2-3; the match to TRBD1 covers 7 bases. CDR3 length: 12 residues. Losses at the gene ends were 6 bases for V and 11 bases for J; bases not matched to a gene: 8. Per germline, CDR1 MNHEY and CDR2 SVGAGI. CDR3 protein: CASRGQVRRQYF. In DNA, the CDR3 is TGTGCCAGCAGAGGACAGGTCAGGCGGCAGTATTTT.

This clonotype was observed many times. The genes are TRBV7-6 and TRBJ2-1; D might be TRBD1 or TRBD2, each matching 6 bases. Per germline, CDR1 SGHVS and CDR2 FNYEAQ. Trimming left V 5 bases short and J 8 bases short, with 19 bases between. This CDR3 spans 15 amino acids. The CDR3 reads CASSPLGGLRDEQFF. CDR3 nucleotide sequence: TGTGCCAGCAGCCCCTTGGGGGGCCTTAGGGATGAGCAGTTCTTC. Combining the CDR3 with reference TRBV7-6 and TRBJ2-1 gives the whole variable domain GAGVSQSPRYKVTKRGQDVALRCDPISGHVSLYWYRQALGQGPEFLTYFNYEAQQDKSGLPNDRFSAERPEGSISTLTIQRTEQRDSAMYRCASSPLGGLRDEQFFGPGTRLTVL.

In its sample, this clonotype was seen many times. This sequence joins TRBV5-1 and TRBJ1-1; possibly TRBD1 for D (6 bases). Germline V gene data show CDR1 as SGHRS and CDR2 as YFSETQ. The CDR3 is made up of 16 amino acids. Trimming pared 1 base from V and 1 base from J, leaving 14 bases between. CDR3 nucleotides: TGCGCCAGCAGCTTGAGGTCAGAGACAGGGAACACTGAAGCTTTCTTT. Translated, it gives CASSLRSETGNTEAFF. Looking up the rest from reference TRBV5-1 and TRBJ1-1 gives the full variable domain: KAGVTQTPRYLIKTRGQQVTLSCSPISGHRSVSWYQQTPGQGLQFLFEYFSETQRNKGNFPGRFSGRQFSNSRSEMNVSTLELGDSALYLCASSLRSETGNTEAFFGQGTRLTVV.

This clonotype showed up just a few times. The chain combines TRBV2 with TRBJ1-6, with TRBD1 matching over 9 bases. This CDR3 region has 14 residues. Germline V gene sequence: CDR1 SNHLY, CDR2 FYNNEI. Germline trimming cut 5 bases from V and 11 bases from J; bases unmatched to any gene: 7. This CDR3 reads CASSYGTGNTPLHF. The CDR3 bases are TGTGCCAGCAGTTACGGGACAGGGAATACACCCCTCCACTTT.